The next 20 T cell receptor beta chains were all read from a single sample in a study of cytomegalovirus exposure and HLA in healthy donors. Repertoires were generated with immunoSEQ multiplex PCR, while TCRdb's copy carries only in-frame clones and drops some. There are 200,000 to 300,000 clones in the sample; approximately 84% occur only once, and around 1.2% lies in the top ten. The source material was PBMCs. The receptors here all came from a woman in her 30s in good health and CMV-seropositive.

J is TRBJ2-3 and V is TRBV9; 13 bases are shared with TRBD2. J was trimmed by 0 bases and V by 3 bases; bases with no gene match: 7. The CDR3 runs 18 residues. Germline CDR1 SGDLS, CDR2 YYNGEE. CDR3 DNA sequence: TGTGCCAGCAGCGCCGGGACTAGCGGGATATTCAGCACAGATACGCAGTATTTT. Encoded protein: CASSAGTSGIFSTDTQYF.

CDR3 DNA sequence: TGTGCCAGCAGCTTTCGGTCCGCGGGAGGGACCTACGAGCAGTACTTC. Residues: CASSFRSAGGTYEQYF. This chain links TRBV7-2 with TRBJ2-7; 9 bases map to TRBD2. Germline V CDR1 and CDR2: SGHTA, FQGNSA. The CDR3 runs to 16 residues. V was clipped by 3 bases and J by 2 bases; unmatched bases: 8. Full variable domain (missing parts from reference TRBV7-2 and TRBJ2-7): GAGVSQSPSNKVTEKGKDVELRCDPISGHTALYWYRQSLGQGLEFLIYFQGNSAPDKSGLPSDRFSAERTGGSVSTLTIQRTQQEDSAVYLCASSFRSAGGTYEQYFGPGTRLTVT.

The CDR3 DNA sequence: TGTGCCAGCTCTCAACGGAGCTATGGCTACACCTTC. Amino acid sequence: CASSQRSYGYTF. The J gene is TRBJ1-2, the V gene TRBV9; D is uncertain. With 7 bases removed from V and 4 bases from J, the gap between germline ends came to 11 bases. Germline V gene lookup returns CDR1 SGDLS and CDR2 YYNGEE. The CDR3 spans 12 residues.

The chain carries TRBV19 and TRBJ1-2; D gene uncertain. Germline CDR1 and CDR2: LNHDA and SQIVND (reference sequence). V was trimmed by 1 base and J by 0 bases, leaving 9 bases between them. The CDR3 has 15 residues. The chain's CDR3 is CASSIAPGSNYGYTF. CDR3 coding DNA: TGTGCCAGTAGTATAGCCCCAGGATCTAACTATGGCTACACCTTC.

The CDR3 region is CSVEEGQGRKQFF. Written as DNA, the CDR3 is TGCAGCGTTGAAGAGGGTCAGGGTAGAAAGCAGTTCTTC. V usage is TRBV29-1 and J usage is TRBJ2-1; D might be TRBD1 (5 bases). The CDR3 covers 13 residues. V was shortened by 0 bases and J by 11 bases, with 14 bases between the two germline ends. CDR1 is SQVTM and CDR2 is ANQGSEA in the germline V gene.

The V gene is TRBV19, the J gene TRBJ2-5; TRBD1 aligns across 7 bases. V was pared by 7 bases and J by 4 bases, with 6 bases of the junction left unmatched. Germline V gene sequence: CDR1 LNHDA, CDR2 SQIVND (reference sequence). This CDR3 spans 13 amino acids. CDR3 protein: CASTDYRGETQYF. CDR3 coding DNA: TGTGCCAGTACCGATTACAGGGGAGAGACCCAGTACTTC. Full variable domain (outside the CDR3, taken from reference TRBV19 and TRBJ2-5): DGGITQSPKYLFRKEGQNVTLSCEQNLNHDAMYWYRQDPGQGLRLIYYSQIVNDFQKGDIAEGYSVSREKKESFPLTVTSAQKNPTAFYLCASTDYRGETQYFGPGTRLLVL.

The CDR3 sequence: CSVEVGNYGYTF. CDR3 bases: TGCAGCGTTGAGGTGGGCAACTATGGCTACACCTTC. The chain has TRBV29-1 and TRBJ1-2; unclear D gene. V was trimmed by 3 bases and J by 2 bases, leaving 7 bases between them. The CDR3 loop spans 12 amino acids. CDR1 SQVTM and CDR2 ANQGSEA come from the germline V gene. Full variable domain (rest looked up from reference TRBV29-1 and TRBJ1-2): SAVISQKPSRDICQRGTSLTIQCQVDSQVTMMFWYRQQPGQSLTLIATANQGSEATYESGFVIDKFPISRPNLTFSTLTVSNMSPEDSSIYLCSVEVGNYGYTFGSGTRLTVV.

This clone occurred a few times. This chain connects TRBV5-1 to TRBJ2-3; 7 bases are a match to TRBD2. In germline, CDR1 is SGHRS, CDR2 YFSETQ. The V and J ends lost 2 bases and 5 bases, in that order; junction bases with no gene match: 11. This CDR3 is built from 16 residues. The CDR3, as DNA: TGCGCCAGCAGCTTTGACGGGAGGCCCCGCAGAGATACGCAGTATTTT. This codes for CASSFDGRPRRDTQYF.

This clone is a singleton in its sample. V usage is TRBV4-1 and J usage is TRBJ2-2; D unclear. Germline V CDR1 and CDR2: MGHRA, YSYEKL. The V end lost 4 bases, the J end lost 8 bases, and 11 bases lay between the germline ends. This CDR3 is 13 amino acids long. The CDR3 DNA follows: TGCGCCAGCAGCCCCTCCCGAGTGGGGGAGCTGTTTTTT. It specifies CASSPSRVGELFF.

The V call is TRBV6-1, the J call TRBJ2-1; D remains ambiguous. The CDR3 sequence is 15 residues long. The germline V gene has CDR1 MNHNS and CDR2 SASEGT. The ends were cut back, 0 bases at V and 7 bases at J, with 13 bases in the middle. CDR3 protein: CASSEAPEPPNEQFF. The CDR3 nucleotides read TGTGCCAGCAGTGAAGCCCCGGAGCCACCAAATGAGCAGTTCTTC.

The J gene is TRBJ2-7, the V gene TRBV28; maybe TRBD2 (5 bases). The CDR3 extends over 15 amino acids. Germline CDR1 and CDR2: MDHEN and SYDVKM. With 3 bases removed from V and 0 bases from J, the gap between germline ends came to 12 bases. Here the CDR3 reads CASSFGVVVSYEQYF. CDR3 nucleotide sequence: TGTGCCAGCAGTTTCGGGGTAGTGGTCTCCTACGAGCAGTACTTC.

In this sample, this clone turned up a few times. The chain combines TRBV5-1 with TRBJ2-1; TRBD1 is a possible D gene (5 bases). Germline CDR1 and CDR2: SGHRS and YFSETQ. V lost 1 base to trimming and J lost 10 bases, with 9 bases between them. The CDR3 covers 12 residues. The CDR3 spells CASSLIGHEQFF. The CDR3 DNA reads TGCGCCAGCAGCTTGATCGGACACGAGCAGTTCTTC.

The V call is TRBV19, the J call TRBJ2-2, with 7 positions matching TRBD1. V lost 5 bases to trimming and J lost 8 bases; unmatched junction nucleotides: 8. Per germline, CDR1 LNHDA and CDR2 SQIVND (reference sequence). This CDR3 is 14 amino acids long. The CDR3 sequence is CASSPRTGFGELFF. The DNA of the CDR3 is TGTGCCAGTAGTCCCCGGACAGGATTTGGGGAGCTGTTTTTT.

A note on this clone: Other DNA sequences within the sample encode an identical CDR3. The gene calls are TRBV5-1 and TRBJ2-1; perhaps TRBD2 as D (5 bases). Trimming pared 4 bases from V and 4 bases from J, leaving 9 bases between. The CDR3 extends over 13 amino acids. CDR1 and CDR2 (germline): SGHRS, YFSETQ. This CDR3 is CASSLTGYNEQFF. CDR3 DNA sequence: TGCGCCAGCAGCCTGACGGGGTACAATGAGCAGTTCTTC.

The CDR3 here is CASSIETGGYGYTF. Written as DNA, the CDR3 is TGTGCCAGTAGTATAGAGACAGGGGGGTATGGCTACACCTTC. V usage is TRBV19 and J usage is TRBJ1-2, with 9 positions matching TRBD1. The J segment lost 5 bases and the V segment lost 0 bases, leaving 1 base of the junction unmatched. Germline V gene lookup returns CDR1 LNHDA and CDR2 SQIVND (reference sequence). This CDR3 has 14 amino acids.

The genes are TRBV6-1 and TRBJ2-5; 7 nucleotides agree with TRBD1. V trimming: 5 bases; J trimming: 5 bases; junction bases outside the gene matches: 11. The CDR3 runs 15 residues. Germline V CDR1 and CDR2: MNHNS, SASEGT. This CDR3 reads CASSRDRKQQETQYF. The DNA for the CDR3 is TGTGCCAGCAGTAGGGACAGAAAACAACAGGAGACCCAGTACTTC.

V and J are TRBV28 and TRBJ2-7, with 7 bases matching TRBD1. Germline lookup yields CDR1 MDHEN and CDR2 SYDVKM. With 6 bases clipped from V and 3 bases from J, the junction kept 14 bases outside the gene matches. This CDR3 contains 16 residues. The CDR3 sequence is CASSSTPGTEYYEQYF. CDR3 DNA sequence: TGTGCCAGCAGCAGTACTCCCGGGACAGAGTACTACGAGCAGTACTTC.

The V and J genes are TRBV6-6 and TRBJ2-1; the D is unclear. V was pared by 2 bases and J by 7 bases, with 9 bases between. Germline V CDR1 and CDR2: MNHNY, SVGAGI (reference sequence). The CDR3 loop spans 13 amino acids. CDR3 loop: CASSYPPVNEQFF. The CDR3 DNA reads TGTGCCAGCAGTTACCCCCCCGTAAATGAGCAGTTCTTC.

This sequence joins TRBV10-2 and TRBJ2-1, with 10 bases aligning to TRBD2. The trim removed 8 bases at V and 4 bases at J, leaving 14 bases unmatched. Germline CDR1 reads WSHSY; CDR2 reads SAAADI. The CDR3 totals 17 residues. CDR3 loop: CASYLSAASGGYNEQFF. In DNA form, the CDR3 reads TGCGCCAGCTACCTTTCTGCGGCTAGCGGGGGATACAATGAGCAGTTCTTC.

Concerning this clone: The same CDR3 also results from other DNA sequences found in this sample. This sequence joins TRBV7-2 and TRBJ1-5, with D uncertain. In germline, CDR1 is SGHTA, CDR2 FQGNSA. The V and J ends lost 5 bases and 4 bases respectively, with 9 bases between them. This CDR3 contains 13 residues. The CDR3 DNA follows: TGTGCCAGCAGCCTTCGGGGTAATCAGCCCCAGCATTTT. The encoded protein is CASSLRGNQPQHF.